The rows below give T cell receptor beta chains drawn from one sample of a study of blood T cell repertoires in COVID-19. Sequenced by immunoSEQ multiplex PCR; TCRdb stores in-frame clones only, minus some. The profile shows approximately 300,000 clones, around 92% of them singletons. Sequencing used peripheral blood. All receptors derive from a man between 18 and 35 years old who had recovered from COVID-19. The CDR3 runs from the conserved cysteine through the conserved F or W. Fields, in order: D gene, clone size, J gene, V gene, CDR3 DNA, CDR3 protein. D genes are given only for firm matches. Size is omitted from some rows. Given values are once, few, many or a class for expanded clones.

D gene: -; clone size: -; J gene: TRBJ2-3; V gene: TRBV6-2/TRBV6-3; CDR3 DNA: TGTGCCAGCAGTTACTCTAAGCGTTCTAGCACAGATACGCAGTATTTT; CDR3 protein: CASSYSKRSSTDTQYF
D gene: TRBD2; clone size: -; J gene: TRBJ2-4; V gene: TRBV7-2; CDR3 DNA: TGTGCCAGCAGCTTAAAGAGCGGGAGGGGCGGGCACAAAAACATTCAGTACTTC; CDR3 protein: CASSLKSGRGGHKNIQYF
D gene: TRBD1; clone size: -; J gene: TRBJ1-1; V gene: TRBV7-2; CDR3 DNA: TGTGCCAGCAGCGCCGGACAGGGCCGAACTGAAGCTTTCTTT; CDR3 protein: CASSAGQGRTEAFF
D gene: TRBD2; clone size: -; J gene: TRBJ2-5; V gene: TRBV7-9; CDR3 DNA: TGTGCCAGCAGCCCGAGGTGGGAGGGAGAGACCCAGTACTTC; CDR3 protein: CASSPRWEGETQYF
D gene: -; clone size: -; J gene: TRBJ1-5; V gene: TRBV4-3; CDR3 DNA: TGCGCCAGCAGCCAAGAGACAAACCAGCCCCAGCATTTT; CDR3 protein: CASSQETNQPQHF
D gene: -; clone size: -; J gene: TRBJ2-7; V gene: TRBV18; CDR3 DNA: TGTGCCAGCTCACCACCGGCGACAGCCTACGAGCAGTACTTC; CDR3 protein: CASSPPATAYEQYF
D gene: TRBD1; clone size: -; J gene: TRBJ2-1; V gene: TRBV5-8; CDR3 DNA: TGTGCCAGCAGCTTGGGACAGGGCGCCTACAATGAGCAGTTCTTC; CDR3 protein: CASSLGQGAYNEQFF
D gene: -; clone size: -; J gene: TRBJ2-7; V gene: TRBV14; CDR3 DNA: TGTGCCAGCAGCCGCGTGCAGGGTCCAGCCTACGAGCAGTACTTC; CDR3 protein: CASSRVQGPAYEQYF
D gene: -; clone size: -; J gene: TRBJ1-3; V gene: TRBV6-2/TRBV6-3; CDR3 DNA: TGTGCCAGCAGTTACTCGTACAGCTCTGGAAACACCATATATTTT; CDR3 protein: CASSYSYSSGNTIYF
D gene: TRBD2; clone size: -; J gene: TRBJ2-2; V gene: TRBV7-8; CDR3 DNA: TGTGCCAGCAGCCCGTGGCGGGGGGTGACTAACACCGGGGAGCTGTTTTTT; CDR3 protein: CASSPWRGVTNTGELFF
D gene: -; clone size: once; J gene: TRBJ1-1; V gene: TRBV9; CDR3 DNA: TGTGCCAGCAGCCTAGGGGGGGACACTGAAGCTTTCTTT; CDR3 protein: CASSLGGDTEAFF
D gene: TRBD1; clone size: -; J gene: TRBJ1-3; V gene: TRBV19; CDR3 DNA: TGTGCCAGTGGACAGGGGGGGACTGGAAACACCATATATTTT; CDR3 protein: CASGQGGTGNTIYF
D gene: -; clone size: -; J gene: TRBJ2-3; V gene: TRBV5-4; CDR3 DNA: TGTGCCAGCAACAACCGCACAGATACGCAGTATTTT; CDR3 protein: CASNNRTDTQYF
D gene: TRBD1; clone size: -; J gene: TRBJ1-1; V gene: TRBV29-1; CDR3 DNA: TGCAGCGTTATTCAATTCCCGGGACAGAAGAACACTGAAGCTTTCTTT; CDR3 protein: CSVIQFPGQKNTEAFF
D gene: -; clone size: -; J gene: TRBJ2-2; V gene: TRBV3-1/TRBV3-2; CDR3 DNA: TGTGCCAGCAGCCATCTACGAGATTTGGCCGGGGAGCTGTTTTTT; CDR3 protein: CASSHLRDLAGELFF
D gene: TRBD2; clone size: once; J gene: TRBJ2-5; V gene: TRBV2; CDR3 DNA: TGTGCCAGCAGTGGCACTAGCGGGGAAGGGGAGACCCAGTACTTC; CDR3 protein: CASSGTSGEGETQYF
D gene: TRBD1; clone size: -; J gene: TRBJ1-2; V gene: TRBV19; CDR3 DNA: TGTGCCAGTAGTAGAAGGACAGGGCAGTATGGCTACACCTTC; CDR3 protein: CASSRRTGQYGYTF
D gene: -; clone size: -; J gene: TRBJ2-1; V gene: TRBV7-2; CDR3 DNA: TGTGCCAGCAGCTTAACAGGGTTGAATGAGCAGTTCTTC; CDR3 protein: CASSLTGLNEQFF
D gene: TRBD1; clone size: -; J gene: TRBJ2-7; V gene: TRBV6-5; CDR3 DNA: TGTGCCAGCAGTTACAAGGGACAGTCCTACGAGCAGTACTTC; CDR3 protein: CASSYKGQSYEQYF
D gene: TRBD2; clone size: -; J gene: TRBJ2-2; V gene: TRBV10-3; CDR3 DNA: TGTGCCATCAGATCACTAGCGGGAGGGCCGAGAACCGGGGAGCTGTTTTTT; CDR3 protein: CAIRSLAGGPRTGELFF
D gene: TRBD1; clone size: -; J gene: TRBJ2-2; V gene: TRBV19; CDR3 DNA: TGTGCCACCCGGACAGGGTCTGGGGAGCTGTTTTTT; CDR3 protein: CATRTGSGELFF
D gene: -; clone size: -; J gene: TRBJ1-1; V gene: TRBV19; CDR3 DNA: TGTGCCAGTAGTATAGACAGGATTCGTGGTGTGGCTTTCTTT; CDR3 protein: CASSIDRIRGVAFF
D gene: -; clone size: -; J gene: TRBJ1-1; V gene: TRBV18; CDR3 DNA: TGTGCCAGCTCACCCGTCGGGGAGGGGGTAAGGAACACTGAAGCTTTCTTT; CDR3 protein: CASSPVGEGVRNTEAFF
D gene: TRBD1; clone size: -; J gene: TRBJ2-2; V gene: TRBV6-5; CDR3 DNA: TGTGCCAGCAGAGCCGACAGGGGAGGAGCCGGGGAGCTGTTTTTT; CDR3 protein: CASRADRGGAGELFF
D gene: TRBD1; clone size: few; J gene: TRBJ2-7; V gene: TRBV18; CDR3 DNA: TGTGCCAGCTCACCGCGGACAGGAGCCGAGCAGTACTTC; CDR3 protein: CASSPRTGAEQYF
D gene: TRBD1; clone size: -; J gene: TRBJ1-5; V gene: TRBV10-3; CDR3 DNA: TGTGCCATCAGTGAGTCAGGGACAGGGGGCAATGGCCCCCAGCATTTT; CDR3 protein: CAISESGTGGNGPQHF
D gene: -; clone size: -; J gene: TRBJ2-6; V gene: TRBV7-2; CDR3 DNA: TGTGCCAGCAGCTTGGCGACATTCTCTGGGGCCAACGTCCTGACTTTC; CDR3 protein: CASSLATFSGANVLTF
D gene: -; clone size: once; J gene: TRBJ2-3; V gene: TRBV27; CDR3 DNA: TGTGCCAGCACAGGGGAGAGTGGCGCAGATACGCAGTATTTT; CDR3 protein: CASTGESGADTQYF
D gene: -; clone size: -; J gene: TRBJ1-1; V gene: TRBV10-3; CDR3 DNA: TGTGCCATCAGTGACCCACAGGGAGACACTGAAGCTTTCTTT; CDR3 protein: CAISDPQGDTEAFF
D gene: TRBD1; clone size: -; J gene: TRBJ1-1; V gene: TRBV28; CDR3 DNA: TGTGCCAGCAGTTTACAGGGGACAGGGGGCCGAGCTTTCTTT; CDR3 protein: CASSLQGTGGRAFF
D gene: -; clone size: -; J gene: TRBJ2-7; V gene: TRBV5-1; CDR3 DNA: TGCGCCAGCAGCTTGAGGGGGGGCGACTCCTACGAGCAGTACTTC; CDR3 protein: CASSLRGGDSYEQYF
D gene: TRBD1; clone size: -; J gene: TRBJ2-2; V gene: TRBV27; CDR3 DNA: TGTGCCAGCAGTTTATCCCAGGACAGGGCGGGCGGGGAGCTGTTTTTT; CDR3 protein: CASSLSQDRAGGELFF
D gene: -; clone size: -; J gene: TRBJ2-1; V gene: TRBV2; CDR3 DNA: TGTGCCAGCAGTGAAGGGAGACTGCTCTACAATGAGCAGTTCTTC; CDR3 protein: CASSEGRLLYNEQFF
D gene: TRBD1; clone size: -; J gene: TRBJ2-4; V gene: TRBV19; CDR3 DNA: TGTGCCAGTAGTACCTGGACAGGCGAGGCCAAAAACATTCAGTACTTC; CDR3 protein: CASSTWTGEAKNIQYF